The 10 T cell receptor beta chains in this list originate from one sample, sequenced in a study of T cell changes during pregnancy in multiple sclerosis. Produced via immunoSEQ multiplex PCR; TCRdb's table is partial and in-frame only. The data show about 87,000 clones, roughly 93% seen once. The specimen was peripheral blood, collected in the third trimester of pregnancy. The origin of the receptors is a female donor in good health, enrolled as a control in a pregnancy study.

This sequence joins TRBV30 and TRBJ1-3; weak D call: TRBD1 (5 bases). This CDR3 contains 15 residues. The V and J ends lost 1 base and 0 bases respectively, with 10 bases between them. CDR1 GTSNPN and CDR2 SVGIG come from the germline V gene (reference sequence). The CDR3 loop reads CAWSAGTISGNTIYF. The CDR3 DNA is TGTGCCTGGAGTGCGGGGACTATCTCTGGAAACACCATATATTTT.

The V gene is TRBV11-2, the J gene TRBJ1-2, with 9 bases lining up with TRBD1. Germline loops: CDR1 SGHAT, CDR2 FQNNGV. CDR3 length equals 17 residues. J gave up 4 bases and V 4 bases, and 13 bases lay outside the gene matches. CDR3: CASSSLRGTGRSYGYTF. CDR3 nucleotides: TGTGCCAGCAGCTCTCTAAGGGGGACAGGGAGATCCTATGGCTACACCTTC. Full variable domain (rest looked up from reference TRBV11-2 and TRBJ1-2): EAGVAQSPRYKIIEKRQSVAFWCNPISGHATLYWYQQILGQGPKLLIQFQNNGVVDDSQLPKDRFSAERLKGVDSTLKIQPAKLEDSAVYLCASSSLRGTGRSYGYTFGSGTRLTVV.

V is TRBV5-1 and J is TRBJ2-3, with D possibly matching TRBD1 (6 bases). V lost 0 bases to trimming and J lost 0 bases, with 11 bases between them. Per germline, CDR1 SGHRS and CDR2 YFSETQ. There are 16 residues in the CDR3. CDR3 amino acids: CASSLAVRGSTDTQYF. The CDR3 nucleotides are TGCGCCAGCAGCTTGGCCGTGAGGGGGAGCACAGATACGCAGTATTTT.

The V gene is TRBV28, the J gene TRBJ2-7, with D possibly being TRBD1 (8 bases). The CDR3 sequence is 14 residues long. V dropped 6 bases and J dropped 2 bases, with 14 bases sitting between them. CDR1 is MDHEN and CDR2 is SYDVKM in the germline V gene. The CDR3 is CASSLTGGAYEQYF. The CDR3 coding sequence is TGTGCCAGCAGCCTCACAGGGGGGGCCTACGAGCAGTACTTC.

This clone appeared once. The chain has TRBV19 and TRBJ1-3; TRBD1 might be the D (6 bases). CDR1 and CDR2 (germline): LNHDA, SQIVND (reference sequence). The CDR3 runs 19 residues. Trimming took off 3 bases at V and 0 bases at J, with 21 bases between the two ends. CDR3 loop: CASSIGRIQGTHSGNTIYF. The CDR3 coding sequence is TGTGCCAGTAGTATTGGAAGGATACAGGGAACACACTCTGGAAACACCATATATTTT.

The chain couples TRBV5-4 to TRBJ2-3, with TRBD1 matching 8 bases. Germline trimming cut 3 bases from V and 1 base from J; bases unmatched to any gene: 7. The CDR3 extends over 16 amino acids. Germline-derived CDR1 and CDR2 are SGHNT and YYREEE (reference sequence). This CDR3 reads CASSWEDRVGTDTQYF. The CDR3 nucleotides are TGTGCCAGCAGCTGGGAGGACAGGGTGGGCACAGATACGCAGTATTTT. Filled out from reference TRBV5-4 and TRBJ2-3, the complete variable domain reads ETGVTQSPTHLIKTRGQQVTLRCSSQSGHNTVSWYQQALGQGPQFIFQYYREEENGRGNFPPRFSGLQFPNYSSELNVNALELDDSALYLCASSWEDRVGTDTQYFGPGTRLTVL.

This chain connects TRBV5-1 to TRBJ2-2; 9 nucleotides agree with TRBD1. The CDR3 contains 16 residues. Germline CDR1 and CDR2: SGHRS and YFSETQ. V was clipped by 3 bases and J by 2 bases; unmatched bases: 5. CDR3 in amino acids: CASSSTGGSNTGELFF. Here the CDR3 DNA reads TGCGCCAGCAGCTCCACAGGGGGCTCAAACACCGGGGAGCTGTTTTTT.

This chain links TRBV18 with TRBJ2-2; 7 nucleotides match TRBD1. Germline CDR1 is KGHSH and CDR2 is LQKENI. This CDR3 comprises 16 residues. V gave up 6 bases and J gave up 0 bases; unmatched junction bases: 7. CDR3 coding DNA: TGTGCCAGCTCTCGTAGACAGGGATCGAACACCGGGGAGCTGTTTTTT. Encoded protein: CASSRRQGSNTGELFF.

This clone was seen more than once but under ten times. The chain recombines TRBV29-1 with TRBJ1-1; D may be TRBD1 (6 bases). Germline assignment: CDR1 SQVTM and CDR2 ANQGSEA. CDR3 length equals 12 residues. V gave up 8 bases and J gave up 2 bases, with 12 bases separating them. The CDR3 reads CSTRGGNTEAFF. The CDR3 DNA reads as TGCAGCACGAGGGGGGGAAACACTGAAGCTTTCTTT.

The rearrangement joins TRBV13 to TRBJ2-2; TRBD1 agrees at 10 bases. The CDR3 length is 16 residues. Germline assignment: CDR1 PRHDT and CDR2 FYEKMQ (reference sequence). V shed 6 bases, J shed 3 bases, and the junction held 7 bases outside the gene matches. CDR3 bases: TGTGCCAGCAGTACCTTGGGACAGGGGCACACCGGGGAGCTGTTTTTT. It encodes CASSTLGQGHTGELFF.